One T cell receptor (beta chain) is described in this entry. The entirety of the isolated RNA underwent reverse transcription, so expressed TCRB transcripts were sequenced. Sequencing was performed with immunoSEQ multiplex PCR; in TCRdb, only in-frame clones are kept and a portion is missing. The repertoire holds 400,000 to 550,000 clones, with 9.5% to 12% as singletons. This sample stems from a study of beta chain features in type 1 diabetes. Study-wide context: The study found patients and healthy donors alike in age, gender and cell yields.

Sorting based on CD45RO/CCR7/CD25/CD127/CD95/CD27 separated CD4+ naive, central memory, regulatory and stem cell-like memory cells. The TCR was taken from a woman under 30 in good health. The sequenced sample was naive CD4+ T cells from blood.

The chain's CDR3 is CASSPTDTGELFF. CDR3 nucleotide sequence: TGTGCCAGCAGCCCGACAGACACCGGGGAGCTGTTTTTT. The V and J genes are TRBV7-9 and TRBJ2-2; D might be TRBD1 (5 bases). Trimming stripped 5 bases from V and 3 bases from J, with 7 bases between. The germline CDR1 and CDR2 sequences are SEHNR and FQNEAQ (reference sequence). This CDR3 contains 13 residues.